Shown below are 6 T cell receptor beta chains from a single sample sequenced in a study of identical twins. TCRdb reprocessed the 5' RACE reads via MiXCR and lists one record per CDR3 protein. This table holds some 590,000 distinct CDR3 sequences, roughly 9.5% found once. These data are also associated with another study on yellow fever vaccine responses in identical twins.

Sequencing was performed on PBMCs. The receptors were sampled from a young woman in good health.

This clonotype was seen more than once but under ten times. The rearrangement uses TRBV20-1 and TRBJ2-3; a weak D match, TRBD2 (5 bases). Per germline, CDR1 DFQATT and CDR2 SNEGSKA (reference sequence). The length of the CDR3 is 15 residues. Trimming left V 6 bases short and J 0 bases short, with 16 bases between. CDR3 DNA: TGCAGTGCCCAGCCCGGGGTGGGGAGCACAGATACGCAGTATTTT. Encoded protein: CSAQPGVGSTDTQYF.

The genes are TRBV15 and TRBJ2-3; tentative D call: TRBD2 (7 bases). This CDR3 has 15 residues. Trimming removed 3 bases from V and 4 bases from J, with 14 bases in between. The V gene's germline CDR1 is LNHNV and CDR2 YYDKDF (reference sequence). CDR3 bases: TGTGCCACCAGCAGCCCGGGGGGCTCTCCAGATACGCAGTATTTT. Its translation: CATSSPGGSPDTQYF.

This chain connects TRBV10-3 to TRBJ2-5, with D possibly being TRBD1 (6 bases). The CDR3 has 14 amino acids. CDR1 and CDR2 from the germline V gene are ENHRY and SYGVKD. The germline V and J ends were trimmed by 3 bases and 5 bases, with 13 bases remaining between them. The CDR3 nucleotides are TGTGCCATCAGTGATCCGGGCAGGGGTGAGACCCAGTACTTC. Its protein is CAISDPGRGETQYF.

The V call is TRBV14, the J call TRBJ2-2, with 11 bases fitting TRBD2. Per germline, CDR1 SGHDN and CDR2 FVKESK. Trimming removed 0 bases from V and 1 base from J; junction bases left unmatched: 7. This CDR3 comprises 19 residues. The CDR3 DNA follows: TGTGCCAGCAGCCAAGATTATCCGACTAGCGGGGAGAACACCGGGGAGCTGTTTTTT. Its translation: CASSQDYPTSGENTGELFF.

Concerning this clonotype: Its ends do not fully match the called genes, so a read error is possible. The chain has TRBV30 and TRBJ2-7; 9 nucleotides line up with TRBD1. Germline lookup yields CDR1 GTSNPN and CDR2 SVGIG (reference sequence). The CDR3 length is 15 residues. Here the CDR3 reads CAWSSLTGGSYEQYF. For the CDR3, the DNA is TGTGCCTGGAGTTCGCTGACAGGGGGGTCCTACGAGCAGTATTTC.

The chain couples TRBV5-1 to TRBJ1-2; D is undetermined. V gave up 1 base and J gave up 5 bases, with 9 bases separating them. CDR3 length: 13 residues. Germline CDR1 is SGHRS and CDR2 is YFSETQ. In nucleotides, the CDR3 is TGCGCCAGCAGCTTGCTGGATTTGTATGGCTACACCTTC. This sequence encodes CASSLLDLYGYTF.